These T cell receptor beta chains were read from a single sample in a study of shared T cell receptors in the human thymus. The assay was immunoSEQ multiplex PCR, and TCRdb's table has in-frame clones only and misses some. The sample lists about 710,000 clones, 87% occurring once. These sequences were also reported in another study, on human thymus T cells.

What was sequenced was thymocytes. These receptors all stem from a boy in the first two years of life with a congenital heart defect. CDR3s include the opening cysteine and the closing phenylalanine or tryptophan. D genes are given only for firm matches. Rows may omit the clone size; those that give it use once, few, many or a size class.

V gene	J gene	clone size	D gene	CDR3 protein	CDR3 DNA
TRBV27	TRBJ1-4	NA	TRBD1	CASRGDRGEKLFF	TGTGCCAGCAGGGGGGACAGGGGGGAAAAACTGTTTTTT
TRBV28	TRBJ2-3	NA	NA	CASSPPVRGPRTDTQYF	TGTGCCAGCAGTCCCCCAGTGCGGGGACCCCGCACAGATACGCAGTATTTT
TRBV29-1	TRBJ2-5	NA	TRBD1	CSGWTGPHQETQYF	TGCAGCGGCTGGACAGGCCCTCACCAAGAGACCCAGTACTTC
TRBV5-8	TRBJ2-4	few	NA	CASSFQTYPAKNIQYF	TGTGCCAGCAGCTTCCAGACTTACCCAGCCAAAAACATTCAGTACTTC
TRBV4-2	TRBJ1-2	NA	NA	CASSQVGEELLSNYGYTF	TGTGCCAGCAGCCAAGTTGGGGAGGAGCTCCTATCTAACTATGGCTACACCTTC
TRBV27	TRBJ2-7	few	TRBD2	CASSFHGLAGNHYEQYF	TGTGCCAGCAGTTTTCACGGACTAGCGGGAAATCACTACGAGCAGTACTTC
TRBV7-8	TRBJ2-5	NA	TRBD2	CASSPRLAEVLETQYF	TGTGCCAGCAGTCCCCGACTAGCTGAAGTTCTCGAGACCCAGTACTTC
TRBV28	TRBJ1-5	NA	NA	CASTTRKPGPDQPQHF	TGTGCCAGCACTACACGAAAGCCAGGCCCCGATCAGCCCCAGCATTTT
TRBV28	TRBJ2-4	NA	TRBD1	CASSPEGQGAFKNIQYF	TGTGCCAGCAGTCCCGAGGGACAGGGGGCTTTCAAAAACATTCAGTACTTC
TRBV18	TRBJ1-4	few	NA	CASSPSYRDDEKLFF	TGTGCCAGCTCACCTTCTTACAGGGATGATGAAAAACTGTTTTTT
TRBV5-4	TRBJ2-1	NA	NA	CASSFQGSYNEQFF	TGTGCCAGCAGCTTCCAGGGGTCCTACAATGAGCAGTTCTTC
TRBV2	TRBJ2-7	NA	NA	CASSEWPDIPRYF	TGTGCCAGCAGTGAATGGCCGGACATCCCGCGGTACTTC
TRBV30	TRBJ2-1	NA	TRBD2	CASPRASGSRNNEQFF	TGTGCCTCCCCCCGGGCTAGCGGGAGTCGGAACAATGAGCAGTTCTTC
TRBV6-1	TRBJ2-2	NA	NA	CASSERGECRELFF	TGTGCCAGCAGTGAAAGAGGAGAGTGCAGGGAGCTGTTTTTT
TRBV20-1	TRBJ1-1	NA	NA	CSARDSEAFF	TGCAGTGCCAGAGACAGTGAAGCTTTCTTT
TRBV4-3	TRBJ1-6	NA	NA	CASSQTRFSGGEGSPLHF	TGCGCCAGCAGCCAAACCCGATTTTCTGGGGGCGAGGGCTCCCCCCTCCACTTT
TRBV6-6	TRBJ2-5	NA	NA	CATLGLSQETQYF	TGTGCCACCCTAGGACTATCTCAAGAGACCCAGTACTTC
TRBV4-1	TRBJ1-4	NA	NA	CASSHFRGRGEKLFF	TGCGCCAGCAGCCACTTCCGGGGCAGGGGTGAAAAACTGTTTTTT
TRBV4-3	TRBJ1-5	NA	TRBD1	CASSPGQGPNQPQHF	TGCGCCAGCAGCCCGGGACAGGGGCCCAATCAGCCCCAGCATTTT
TRBV28	TRBJ2-7	NA	NA	CASSLGHSYKQYF	TGTGCCAGCAGTTTAGGGCACTCCTACAAGCAGTACTTC
TRBV15	TRBJ2-7	NA	NA	CATSRDLSRGSYEQYF	TGTGCCACCAGCAGAGATCTAAGCCGCGGATCCTACGAGCAGTACTTC
TRBV7-2	TRBJ1-1	NA	NA	CASSSGDGTPETWDTEAFF	TGTGCCAGCAGCTCAGGGGATGGGACACCCGAGACTTGGGACACTGAAGCTTTCTTT
TRBV2	TRBJ1-2	NA	TRBD1	CASSPGTGAGLYSYTF	TGTGCCAGCAGCCCAGGGACAGGGGCTGGACTTTATAGCTACACCTTC
TRBV5-8	TRBJ2-5	NA	TRBD2	CASSPLAGEGETQYF	TGTGCCAGCAGCCCGTTAGCGGGAGAGGGAGAGACCCAGTACTTC
TRBV30	TRBJ1-6	NA	NA	CAWKRDGDGSPLHF	TGTGCCTGGAAGAGAGACGGGGATGGATCACCCCTCCACTTT
TRBV11-2	TRBJ2-5	NA	TRBD2	CASSRLAEYQETQYF	TGTGCCAGCAGCCGACTAGCGGAGTACCAAGAGACCCAGTACTTC
TRBV7-2	TRBJ2-7	NA	TRBD1	CASSPDRAQPLYEQYF	TGTGCCAGCAGCCCCGACAGGGCCCAGCCCCTCTACGAGCAGTACTTC
TRBV5-6	TRBJ2-7	NA	TRBD1	CASSYRQGLYEQYF	TGTGCCAGCAGCTACAGACAGGGCCTCTACGAGCAGTACTTC
TRBV7-3	TRBJ2-7	NA	TRBD1	CASSLKAGQGIYEQYF	TGTGCCAGCAGCTTAAAGGCGGGACAGGGGATCTACGAGCAGTACTTC
TRBV28	TRBJ2-1	once	NA	CASNSTGCWSNEQFF	TGTGCCAGCAATTCGACGGGGTGTTGGTCCAATGAGCAGTTCTTC
TRBV27	TRBJ2-7	NA	NA	CASSPGTYEQYF	TGTGCCAGCAGTCCGGGGACCTACGAGCAGTACTTC
TRBV5-5	TRBJ2-7	once	TRBD2	CASSFGLANPYEQYF	TGTGCCAGCAGCTTTGGACTAGCGAACCCCTACGAGCAGTACTTC
TRBV28	TRBJ1-2	NA	NA	CASSLSGGGAGYTF	TGTGCCAGCAGTTTATCTGGGGGGGGCGCCGGCTACACCTTC
TRBV19	TRBJ2-7	NA	NA	CASSAREEDQYF	TGTGCCAGTAGTGCTCGGGAAGAGGACCAGTACTTC
TRBV4-2	TRBJ1-3	NA	TRBD1	CASSQDRDRGGGNTIYF	TGTGCCAGCAGCCAAGATAGGGACAGGGGGGGTGGAAACACCATATATTTT
TRBV12-5	TRBJ2-1	NA	TRBD2	CASGPSRGGVMTYNEQFF	TGTGCTAGTGGTCCCTCGCGGGGGGGAGTCATGACCTACAATGAGCAGTTCTTC
TRBV30	TRBJ1-6	NA	TRBD1	CAWSVTGGSSPLHF	TGTGCCTGGAGTGTAACAGGGGGCAGTTCACCCCTCCACTTT
TRBV9	TRBJ1-1	NA	NA	CASSVGYRKENTEAFF	TGTGCCAGCAGCGTAGGGTACAGAAAGGAGAACACTGAAGCTTTCTTT
TRBV9	TRBJ2-1	NA	TRBD2	CASSNRTRSHNEQFF	TGTGCCAGCAGCAATCGGACTAGGTCACACAATGAGCAGTTCTTC
TRBV15	TRBJ2-7	NA	TRBD2	CATSRAGLAGGGTYEQYF	TGTGCCACCAGCAGAGCCGGACTAGCGGGAGGGGGAACCTACGAGCAGTACTTC
TRBV7-3	TRBJ1-6	NA	NA	CASSLNPRAGLDSPLHF	TGTGCCAGCAGCTTAAACCCAAGGGCAGGGCTGGATTCACCCCTCCACTTT
TRBV27	TRBJ1-2	once	NA	CASSSRERKYGYTF	TGTGCCAGCAGTTCCCGGGAGAGGAAGTATGGCTACACCTTC